Only one count was recorded for the clone carrying this T cell receptor (beta chain). Its antigen is as yet unknown. V lost 6 bases to trimming and J lost 0 bases, with 9 bases between them. The CDR3 contains 14 residues. Germline CDR1 reads MGHDK; CDR2 reads SYGVNS. Using RNA transcripts, the TCR beta CDR3 regions were amplified. First-round RT-PCR used HTBI primers; second-round multiplex PCR followed. One entry per CDR3 protein results from TCRdb running MiXCR on the multiplex PCR reads. Altogether around 1,200,000 distinct CDR3 sequences are present, approximately 35% being singletons, with the ten largest covering 8.5% to 14%. This entry belongs to a study of Graves' ophthalmopathy and Graves' hyperthyroidism. Study-level background: No progression to ophthalmopathy over 18 months defined stable hyperthyroidism.

Study findings and constraints: Among thyroid clonotypes expanded above 0.001 frequency, most also appeared in blood. A model of 13 signatures distinguished ophthalmopathy from stable hyperthyroidism at around 90% sensitivity and nearly 82% specificity.

The V and J genes are TRBV25-1 and TRBJ1-3; unclear D gene. This TCR derives from an adult man with Graves' hyperthyroidism. Sequencing was carried out using peripheral blood or thyroid tissue (not recorded which). In nucleotides, the CDR3 is TGTGCCAGCAGGAGCGCCAGCTCTGGAAACACCATATATTTT. It yields the protein CASRSASSGNTIYF.